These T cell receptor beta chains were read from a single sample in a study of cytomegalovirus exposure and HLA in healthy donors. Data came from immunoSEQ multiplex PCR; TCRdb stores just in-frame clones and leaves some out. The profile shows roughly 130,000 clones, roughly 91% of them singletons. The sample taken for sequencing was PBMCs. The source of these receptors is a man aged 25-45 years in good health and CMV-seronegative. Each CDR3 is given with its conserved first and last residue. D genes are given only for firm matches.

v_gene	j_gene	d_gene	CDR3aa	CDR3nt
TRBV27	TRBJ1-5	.	CASSLMGHNQPQHF	TGTGCCAGCAGTTTGATGGGGCATAATCAGCCCCAGCATTTT
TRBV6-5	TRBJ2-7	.	CASSYTGRGPYYEQYF	TGTGCCAGCAGTTACACCGGGCGGGGGCCCTACTACGAGCAGTACTTC
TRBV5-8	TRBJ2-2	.	CASSSGDRFTGELFF	TGTGCCAGCAGCTCGGGGGACAGATTCACCGGGGAGCTGTTTTTT
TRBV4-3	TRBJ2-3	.	CASSQERTGTDTQYF	TGCGCCAGCAGCCAAGAAAGGACAGGCACAGATACGCAGTATTTT
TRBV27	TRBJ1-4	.	CASMRAGNEKLFF	TGTGCCAGCATGCGGGCGGGTAATGAAAAACTGTTTTTT
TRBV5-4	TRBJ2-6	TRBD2	CASSRGGAPSGANVLTF	TGTGCCAGCAGCCGGGGGGGAGCCCCCTCTGGGGCCAACGTCCTGACTTTC
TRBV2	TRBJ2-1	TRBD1	CASRDRTSYNEQFF	TGTGCCAGCCGGGACAGGACATCCTACAATGAGCAGTTCTTC
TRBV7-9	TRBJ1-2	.	CASSAGEGDTNYGYTF	TGTGCCAGCAGCGCTGGCGAGGGGGATACTAACTATGGCTACACCTTC
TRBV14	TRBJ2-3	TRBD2	CASSPGTSGAGTQYF	TGTGCCAGCAGTCCCGGGACTAGCGGTGCGGGTACGCAGTATTTT
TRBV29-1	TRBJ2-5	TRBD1	CSADRGRETQYF	TGCAGCGCCGACAGGGGGCGAGAGACCCAGTACTTC
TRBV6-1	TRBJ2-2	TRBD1	CASSDGGQGETGELFF	TGTGCCAGCAGTGACGGGGGACAGGGTGAAACCGGGGAGCTGTTTTTT